This T cell receptor (beta chain) was identified in a study of blood T cells in healthy people across ages. Study-wide findings and caveats: A roughly linear age-dependent decrease characterized TCR beta diversity per million T cells.

Of note for this clonotype: Its antigen remains unidentified.

The use of a sample-barcoded 5' primer and a J-beta primer mix characterized a second PCR of about 7 to 12 cycles. TCRdb re-analysed the 5' RACE reads in MiXCR, keeping a single row per CDR3 protein. Of around 750,000 distinct CDR3 sequences detected, roughly 53% appear once; the ten largest clones hold 40% to 50%. V was cut by 2 bases and J by 0 bases, with 12 bases left in between. Per the germline V gene, CDR1 is SNHLY and CDR2 is FYNNEI. The CDR3 runs 16 residues. The chain recombines TRBV2 with TRBJ2-3; no clear D. Source material: blood. The TCR originated in a man older than 75 in good health. The CDR3 DNA follows: TGTGCCAGCAGTGAAAGCAGCGTAACTAGCACAGATACGCAGTATTTT. Protein: CASSESSVTSTDTQYF.